This TCR beta chain was found in a study of TIL therapy for anti-PD-1-resistant metastatic lung cancer. Study in general: Median tumor mutation burden was 1.5 mutations per megabase.

Stated time point: pre-treatment sample, taken before nivolumab and TIL therapy. The libraries were made with immunoSEQ v3. Here immunoSEQ multiplex PCR was the method, and the copy in TCRdb shows in-frame clones only, minus some. The table shows more than 55,000 clones, with 55% to 75% occurring only once. The sample here was blood, taken at baseline. The clonotype was recovered from a person aged 30 to 80 with non-small cell lung cancer.

CDR3 loop: CASSLARTSGRTDTQYF. CDR3 bases: TGTGCCAGCAGCCTCGCAAGGACTAGCGGGAGAACGGATACGCAGTATTTT. The chain carries TRBV25-1 and TRBJ2-3; 13 bases align to TRBD2. Germline V gene lookup returns CDR1 MGHDK and CDR2 SYGVNS. The trim removed 6 bases at V and 6 bases at J, leaving 12 bases unmatched. The CDR3 runs to 17 residues.